These 22 T cell receptor beta chains share one sample of origin, sequenced in a study of early T cells in non-severe SARS-CoV-2 infection. TCRdb independently ran MiXCR on the 5' RACE reads; one entry per CDR3 protein. The repertoire holds just over 65,000 distinct CDR3 sequences, with approximately 13% as singletons. Sequenced sample: whole blood. The origin of the receptors is an adult who was a healthcare worker with PCR-confirmed SARS-CoV-2 infection or an uninfected control (not recorded which).

This clonotype came up a few times. The chain is built from TRBV7-2 and TRBJ1-2; unclear D gene. The CDR3 is 13 amino acids. The germline V gene has CDR1 SGHTA and CDR2 FQGNSA. V was trimmed by 0 bases and J by 6 bases, leaving 8 bases between them. As DNA, the CDR3 is TGTGCCAGCAGCTTAGCAAAAACCGATGGCTACACCTTC. Translating gives CASSLAKTDGYTF.

This clonotype was seen ten or more times. This is likely a read error, given that the CDR3 carries no conserved phenylalanine or tryptophan at its end. The limits of the CDR3 on the DNA are not certain, so only TCRdb's listed CDR3 is given. The chain uses TRBV6-1 and TRBJ2-7; TRBD2, the table's D call, was not compared with the DNA. Both ends counted, the CDR3 spans 13 residues. Per the germline V gene, CDR1 is MNHNS and CDR2 is SASEGT. The CDR3 loop reads CASSENEREGPRI.

This clonotype was detected ten times or more. The CDR3 DNA follows: TGTGCCAGCAGCTTAGTGCCTGGCATGGGGACAGGGGGAACTGAAGCTTTCTTT. Translating gives CASSLVPGMGTGGTEAFF. The chain links TRBV7-6 to TRBJ1-1, with 11 bases matching TRBD1. From germline, CDR1 is SGHVS and CDR2 FNYEAQ. Germline trimming cut 1 base from V and 5 bases from J; bases unmatched to any gene: 12. The CDR3 length is 18 residues.

This clonotype was found many times. This sequence joins TRBV6-6 and TRBJ2-2; a weak D match, TRBD1 (6 bases). The ends were cut back, 6 bases at V and 0 bases at J, with 11 bases in the middle. Per germline, CDR1 MNHNY and CDR2 SVGAGI (reference sequence). CDR3 size: 15 residues. The CDR3: CASSTGTTNTGELFF. CDR3 nucleotides: TGTGCCAGCAGCACCGGGACAACGAACACCGGGGAGCTGTTTTTT.

The gene calls are TRBV2 and TRBJ1-6, with D uncertain. Per the germline V gene, CDR1 is SNHLY and CDR2 is FYNNEI. The V end was cut by 6 bases, the J end by 7 bases, with 7 bases between. This CDR3 contains 12 residues. CDR3 in amino acids: CASRVQNSPLHF. CDR3 nucleotides: TGTGCCAGCAGAGTCCAGAATTCACCCCTCCACTTT.

In this sample, this clonotype turned up a few times. The chain employs TRBV20-1 and TRBJ2-3, with D hard to call. CDR3 length equals 14 residues. The germline V gene has CDR1 DFQATT and CDR2 SNEGSKA (reference sequence). Trimming took off 5 bases at V and 2 bases at J, with 14 bases between the two ends. For the CDR3, the DNA is TGCAGTGCTCCTCGACGGACCTCCACAGATACGCAGTATTTT. Translation gives CSAPRRTSTDTQYF.

V usage is TRBV5-1 and J usage is TRBJ2-1; 11 positions match TRBD2. This CDR3 is 16 amino acids long. The V gene's germline CDR1 is SGHRS and CDR2 YFSETQ. V gave up 0 bases and J gave up 5 bases; unmatched junction bases: 4. The CDR3 is CASSLGLAGGHNEQFF. CDR3 nucleotide sequence: TGCGCCAGCAGCTTGGGGCTAGCGGGAGGCCACAATGAGCAGTTCTTC.

The chain combines TRBV7-2 with TRBJ2-3; D not resolved. Germline values: CDR1 SGHTA, CDR2 FQGNSA. V was shortened by 1 base and J by 5 bases, with 7 bases between the two germline ends. The CDR3 loop spans 13 amino acids. CDR3 in amino acids: CASSLGQGDTQYF. The CDR3 coding sequence is TGTGCCAGCAGCTTAGGACAAGGAGATACGCAGTATTTT. The full variable domain, its missing parts supplied by reference TRBV7-2 and TRBJ2-3, is GAGVSQSPSNKVTEKGKDVELRCDPISGHTALYWYRQSLGQGLEFLIYFQGNSAPDKSGLPSDRFSAERTGGSVSTLTIQRTQQEDSAVYLCASSLGQGDTQYFGPGTRLTVL.

The rearrangement links TRBV5-1 to TRBJ2-7, with 7 bases fitting TRBD2. The germline gives CDR1 SGHRS, CDR2 YFSETQ. Unmatched junction bases numbered 2, after V lost 0 bases and J lost 2 bases. The CDR3 is 14 amino acids. CDR3 sequence (DNA): TGCGCCAGCAGCTTGGAGGGACTAACCTACGAGCAGTACTTC. Its protein product is CASSLEGLTYEQYF.

This clonotype was seen a handful of times. The chain links TRBV7-9 to TRBJ2-5; 7 bases agree with TRBD2. The CDR3 length is 13 residues. V shed 2 bases and J 6 bases; nucleotides not matched to a gene: 3. The germline gives CDR1 SEHNR, CDR2 FQNEAQ (reference sequence). CDR3 sequence (DNA): TGTGCCAGCAGCTTATGGCGGGAGCAGACCCAGTACTTC. Residues: CASSLWREQTQYF.

The gene calls are TRBV25-1 and TRBJ1-2, with a weak D call TRBD1 (5 bases). Germline V lookup: CDR1 MGHDK, CDR2 SYGVNS. This CDR3 has 14 amino acids. V was clipped by 5 bases and J by 6 bases, with 16 bases between them. The CDR3: CASSQAGSVNGYTF. The CDR3 bases are TGTGCCAGCAGTCAGGCAGGGTCGGTAAATGGCTACACCTTC.

This clonotype turned up a few times. The rearrangement joins TRBV20-1 to TRBJ1-6; 7 positions agree with TRBD1. Germline assignment: CDR1 DFQATT and CDR2 SNEGSKA (reference sequence). CDR3 length equals 14 residues. J gave up 14 bases and V 1 base, and 11 bases lay outside the gene matches. CDR3 sequence reads: CSARAPILDRALHF. The CDR3 bases are TGCAGTGCTAGAGCCCCCATCTTAGACAGGGCCCTCCACTTT.

This clonotype was seen ten or more times. J is TRBJ2-7 and V is TRBV10-3, with 11 bases matching TRBD2. This CDR3 is built from 17 residues. V shed 10 bases, J shed 5 bases, and the junction held 19 bases outside the gene matches. Germline CDR1 is ENHRY and CDR2 is SYGVKD. The CDR3 sequence: CATRRQGTSGSLHEQYF. The CDR3 DNA follows: TGTGCCACCAGACGACAGGGAACTAGCGGGAGTCTCCACGAGCAGTACTTC.

This chain joins TRBV7-2 and TRBJ2-1; TRBD2 aligns across 10 bases. The CDR3 totals 17 residues. J was trimmed by 5 bases and V by 0 bases; bases with no gene match: 7. The germline gives CDR1 SGHTA, CDR2 FQGNSA. The CDR3 bases are TGTGCCAGCAGCTTAGCGCCAGCGGGAGGGCTAAACAATGAGCAGTTCTTC. Residues: CASSLAPAGGLNNEQFF.

The chain links TRBV20-1 to TRBJ2-1; 8 nucleotides align to TRBD2. The CDR3 is made up of 17 amino acids. Germline loops: CDR1 DFQATT, CDR2 SNEGSKA (reference sequence). Unmatched junction bases numbered 20, after V lost 6 bases and J lost 7 bases. The CDR3 DNA reads as TGCAGTGCGATGACTTTTAATATAGCGGGGTTGAGGAATGAGCAGTTCTTC. This gives the protein CSAMTFNIAGLRNEQFF.

The V call is TRBV6-6, the J call TRBJ2-3; D might be TRBD1 (6 bases). The CDR3 consists of 15 residues. V was cut by 2 bases and J by 7 bases, with 16 bases left in between. The germline CDR1 and CDR2 sequences are MNHNY and SVGAGI (reference sequence). The CDR3 is CASSYLDRRTNTQYF. CDR3 nucleotide sequence: TGTGCCAGCAGTTACCTCGACAGGCGCACCAATACGCAGTATTTT.

The chain uses TRBV4-2 and TRBJ2-7; possible D gene TRBD2, 5 bases. V was clipped by 0 bases and J by 9 bases, with 21 bases between them. This CDR3 has 16 residues. Germline V CDR1 and CDR2: LGHNA, YNFKEQ. The CDR3, as DNA: TGTGCCAGCAGCCAAGATCGGAGTTATGAGGGAGCCTCGCAGTACTTC. It yields the protein CASSQDRSYEGASQYF.

The chain is built from TRBV6-5 and TRBJ1-2; a weak D match, TRBD1 (5 bases). The CDR3 runs 13 residues. V lost 4 bases and J 6 bases, leaving 12 bases between the germline ends. Germline loops: CDR1 MNHEY, CDR2 SVGAGI. The CDR3 loop is CASSLRQPHGYTF. In DNA, the CDR3 is TGTGCCAGCAGTTTACGACAGCCTCATGGCTACACCTTC.

This chain links TRBV29-1 with TRBJ1-1, with TRBD1 as a possible D gene (6 bases). The CDR3 extends over 13 amino acids. V lost 3 bases, J lost 8 bases, and 16 bases lay in between. The germline CDR1 and CDR2 sequences are SQVTM and ANQGSEA. The CDR3 spells CSVEVRGRGEAFF. As DNA, the CDR3 is TGCAGCGTTGAGGTGCGGGGGCGCGGCGAAGCTTTCTTT. Filled out from reference TRBV29-1 and TRBJ1-1, the complete variable domain reads SAVISQKPSRDICQRGTSLTIQCQVDSQVTMMFWYRQQPGQSLTLIATANQGSEATYESGFVIDKFPISRPNLTFSTLTVSNMSPEDSSIYLCSVEVRGRGEAFFGQGTRLTVV.

This clonotype has a count of ten or more. This chain uses TRBV7-9 with TRBJ2-3; D possibly matches TRBD1 or TRBD2 (5 bases each). The germline V gene encodes CDR1 SEHNR and CDR2 FQNEAQ (reference sequence). The CDR3 extends over 16 amino acids. Trimming removed 1 base at V and 3 bases at J, with 14 bases between. The CDR3 here is CASSLVVGRKTDTQYF. The CDR3 DNA reads TGTGCCAGCAGCTTAGTGGTGGGACGTAAGACAGATACGCAGTATTTT.

V is TRBV29-1 and J is TRBJ1-1; D is ambiguous. CDR3 length equals 10 residues. Germline V gives CDR1 SQVTM, CDR2 ANQGSEA. V was pared by 4 bases and J by 7 bases, with 7 bases between. The CDR3 DNA reads TGCAGCGTTGGGGCAGTTGAAGCTTTCTTT. Translation: CSVGAVEAFF.

This clonotype was found a few times. The chain employs TRBV5-1 and TRBJ2-7; 10 bases map to TRBD1. The CDR3 totals 14 residues. Germline loops: CDR1 SGHRS, CDR2 YFSETQ. V shed 0 bases and J 5 bases; nucleotides not matched to a gene: 2. The CDR3 sequence: CASSLGQGANEQYF. The CDR3 bases are TGCGCCAGCAGCTTGGGACAGGGGGCCAACGAGCAGTACTTC.